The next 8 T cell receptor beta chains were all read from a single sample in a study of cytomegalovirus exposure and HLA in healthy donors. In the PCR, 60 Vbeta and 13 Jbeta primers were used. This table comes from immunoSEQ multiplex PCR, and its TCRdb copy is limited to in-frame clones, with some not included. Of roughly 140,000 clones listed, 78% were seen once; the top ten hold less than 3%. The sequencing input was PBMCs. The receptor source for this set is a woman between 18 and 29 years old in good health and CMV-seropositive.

CDR3 nucleotide sequence: TGTGCCAGCAGCTTAGGCGGCGGGGGAAGCACAGATACGCAGTATTTT. Translated, it gives CASSLGGGGSTDTQYF. The rearrangement links TRBV11-3 to TRBJ2-3; the match to TRBD2 covers 7 bases. This CDR3 has 16 amino acids. Germline CDR1 reads SGHNT; CDR2 reads YENEEA. After removal of 1 base from V and 0 bases from J, the junction contained 4 bases not matched to a gene.

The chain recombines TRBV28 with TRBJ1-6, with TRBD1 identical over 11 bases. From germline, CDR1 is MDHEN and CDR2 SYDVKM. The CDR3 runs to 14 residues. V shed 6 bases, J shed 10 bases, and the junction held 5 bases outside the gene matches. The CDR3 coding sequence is TGTGCCAGCAGCCGAGGGACAGGGGGGTCACCCCTCCACTTT. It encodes CASSRGTGGSPLHF.

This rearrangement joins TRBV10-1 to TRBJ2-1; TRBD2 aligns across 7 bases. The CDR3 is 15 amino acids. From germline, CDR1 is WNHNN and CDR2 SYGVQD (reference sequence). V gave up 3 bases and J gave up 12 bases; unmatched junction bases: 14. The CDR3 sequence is CASSERGAGSVGQFF. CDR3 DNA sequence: TGCGCCAGCAGTGAAAGGGGAGCGGGATCTGTAGGGCAGTTCTTC.

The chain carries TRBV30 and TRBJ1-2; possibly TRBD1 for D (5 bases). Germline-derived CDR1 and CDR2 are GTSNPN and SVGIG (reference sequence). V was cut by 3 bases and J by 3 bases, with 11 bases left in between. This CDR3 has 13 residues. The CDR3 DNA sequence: TGTGCCTGGAGCTGGGACTCTTACTATGGCTACACCTTC. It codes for CAWSWDSYYGYTF.

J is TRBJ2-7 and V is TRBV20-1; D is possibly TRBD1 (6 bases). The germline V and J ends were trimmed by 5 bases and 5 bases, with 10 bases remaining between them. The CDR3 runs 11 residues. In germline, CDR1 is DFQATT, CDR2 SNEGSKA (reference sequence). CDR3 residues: CSALTGDEQYF. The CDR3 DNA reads TGCAGTGCTTTGACAGGAGACGAGCAGTACTTC.

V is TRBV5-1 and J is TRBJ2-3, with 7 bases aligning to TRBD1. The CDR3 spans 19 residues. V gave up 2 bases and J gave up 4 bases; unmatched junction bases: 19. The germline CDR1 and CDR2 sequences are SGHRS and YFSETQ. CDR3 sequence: CASSLIRGGVGVVPDTQYF. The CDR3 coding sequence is TGCGCCAGCAGCTTAATCCGAGGGGGCGTCGGAGTGGTCCCAGATACGCAGTATTTT.

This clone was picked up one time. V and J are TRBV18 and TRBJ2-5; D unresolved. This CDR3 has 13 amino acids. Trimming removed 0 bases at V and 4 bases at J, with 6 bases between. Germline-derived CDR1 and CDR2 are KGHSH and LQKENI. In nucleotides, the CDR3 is TGTGCCAGCTCACCACCGAGAATAGAGACCCAGTACTTC. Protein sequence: CASSPPRIETQYF.

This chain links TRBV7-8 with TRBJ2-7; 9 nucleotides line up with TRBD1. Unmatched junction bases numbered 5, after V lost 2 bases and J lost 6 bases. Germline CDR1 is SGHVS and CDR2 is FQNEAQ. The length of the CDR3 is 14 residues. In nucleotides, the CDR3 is TGTGCCAGCAGCTTACCGGGACAGGGATTCGAGCAGTACTTC. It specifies CASSLPGQGFEQYF.